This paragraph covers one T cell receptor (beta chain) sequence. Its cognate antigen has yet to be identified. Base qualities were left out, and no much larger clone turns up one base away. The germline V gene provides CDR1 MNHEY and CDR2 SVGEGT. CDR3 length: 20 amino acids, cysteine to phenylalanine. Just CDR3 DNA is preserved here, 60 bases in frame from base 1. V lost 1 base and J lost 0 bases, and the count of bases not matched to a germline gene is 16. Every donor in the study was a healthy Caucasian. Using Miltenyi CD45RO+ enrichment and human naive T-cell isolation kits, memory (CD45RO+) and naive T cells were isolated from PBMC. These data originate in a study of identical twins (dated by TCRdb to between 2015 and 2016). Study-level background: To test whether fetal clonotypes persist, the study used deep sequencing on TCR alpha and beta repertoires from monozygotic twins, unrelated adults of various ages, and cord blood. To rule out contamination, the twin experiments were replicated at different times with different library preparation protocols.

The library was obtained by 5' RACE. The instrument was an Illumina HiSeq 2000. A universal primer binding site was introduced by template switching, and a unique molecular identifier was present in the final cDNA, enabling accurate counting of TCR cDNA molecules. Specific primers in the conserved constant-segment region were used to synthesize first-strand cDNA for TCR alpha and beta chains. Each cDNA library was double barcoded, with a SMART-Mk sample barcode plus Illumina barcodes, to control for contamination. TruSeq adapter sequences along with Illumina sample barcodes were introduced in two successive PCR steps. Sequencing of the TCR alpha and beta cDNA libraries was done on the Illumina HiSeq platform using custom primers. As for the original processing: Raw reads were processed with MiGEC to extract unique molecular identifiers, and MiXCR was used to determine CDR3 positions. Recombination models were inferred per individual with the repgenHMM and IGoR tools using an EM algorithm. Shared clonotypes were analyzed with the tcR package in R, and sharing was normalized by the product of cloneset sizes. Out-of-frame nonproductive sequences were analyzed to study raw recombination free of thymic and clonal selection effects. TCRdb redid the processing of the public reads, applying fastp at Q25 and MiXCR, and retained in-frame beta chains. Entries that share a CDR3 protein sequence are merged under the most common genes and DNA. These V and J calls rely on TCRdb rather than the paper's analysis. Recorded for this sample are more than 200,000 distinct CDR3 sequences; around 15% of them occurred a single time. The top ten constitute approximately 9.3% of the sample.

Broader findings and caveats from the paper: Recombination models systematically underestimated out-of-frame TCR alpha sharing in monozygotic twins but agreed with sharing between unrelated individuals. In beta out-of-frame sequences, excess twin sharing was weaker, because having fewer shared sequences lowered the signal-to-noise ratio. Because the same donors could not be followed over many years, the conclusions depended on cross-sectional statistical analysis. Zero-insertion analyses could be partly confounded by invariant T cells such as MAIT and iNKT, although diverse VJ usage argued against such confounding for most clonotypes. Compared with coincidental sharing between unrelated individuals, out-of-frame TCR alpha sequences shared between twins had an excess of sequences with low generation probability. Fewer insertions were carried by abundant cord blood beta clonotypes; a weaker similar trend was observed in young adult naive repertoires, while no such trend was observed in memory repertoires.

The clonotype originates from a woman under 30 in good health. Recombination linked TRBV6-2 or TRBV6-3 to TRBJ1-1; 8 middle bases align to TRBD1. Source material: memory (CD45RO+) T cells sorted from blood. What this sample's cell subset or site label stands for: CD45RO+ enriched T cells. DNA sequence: TGTGCCAGCAGTTACTTCCCCTCGGGACAGGCTGGCCCTATGAACACTGAAGCTTTCTTT. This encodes CASSYFPSGQAGPMNTEAFF.